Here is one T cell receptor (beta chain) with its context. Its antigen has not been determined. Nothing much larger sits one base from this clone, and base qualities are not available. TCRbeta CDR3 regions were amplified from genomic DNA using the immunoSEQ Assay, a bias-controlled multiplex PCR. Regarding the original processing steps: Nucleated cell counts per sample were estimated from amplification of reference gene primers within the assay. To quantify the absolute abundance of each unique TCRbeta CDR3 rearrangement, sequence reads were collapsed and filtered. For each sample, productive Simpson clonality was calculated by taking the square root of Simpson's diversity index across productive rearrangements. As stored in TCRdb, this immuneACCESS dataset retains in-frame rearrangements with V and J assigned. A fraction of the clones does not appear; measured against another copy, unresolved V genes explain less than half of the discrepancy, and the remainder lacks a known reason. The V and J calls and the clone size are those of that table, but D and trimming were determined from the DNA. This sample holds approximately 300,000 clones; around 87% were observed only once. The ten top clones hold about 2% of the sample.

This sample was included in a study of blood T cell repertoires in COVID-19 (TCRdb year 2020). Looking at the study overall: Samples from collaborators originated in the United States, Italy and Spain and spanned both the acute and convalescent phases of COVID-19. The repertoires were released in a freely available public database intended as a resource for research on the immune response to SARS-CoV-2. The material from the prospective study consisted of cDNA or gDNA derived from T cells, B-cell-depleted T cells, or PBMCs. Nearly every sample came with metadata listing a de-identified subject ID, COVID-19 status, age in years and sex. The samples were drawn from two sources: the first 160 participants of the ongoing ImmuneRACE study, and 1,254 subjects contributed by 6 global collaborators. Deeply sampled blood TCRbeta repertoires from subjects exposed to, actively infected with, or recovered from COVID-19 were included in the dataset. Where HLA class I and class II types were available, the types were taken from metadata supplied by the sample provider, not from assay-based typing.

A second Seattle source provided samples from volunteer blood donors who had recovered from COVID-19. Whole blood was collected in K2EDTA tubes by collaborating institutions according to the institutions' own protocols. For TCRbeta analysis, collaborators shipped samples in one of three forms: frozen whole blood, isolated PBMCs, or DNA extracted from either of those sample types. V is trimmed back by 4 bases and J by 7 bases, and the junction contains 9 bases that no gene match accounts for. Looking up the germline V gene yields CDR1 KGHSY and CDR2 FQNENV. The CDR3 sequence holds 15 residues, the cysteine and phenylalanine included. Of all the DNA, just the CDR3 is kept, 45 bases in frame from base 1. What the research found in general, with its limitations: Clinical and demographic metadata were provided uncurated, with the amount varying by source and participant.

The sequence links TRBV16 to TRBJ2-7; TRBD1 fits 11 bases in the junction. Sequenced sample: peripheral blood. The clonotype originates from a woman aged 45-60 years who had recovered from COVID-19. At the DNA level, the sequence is TGTGCCAGCAGCCCTTGGGACAGGGGGTCGGGGGAGCAGTACTTC. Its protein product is CASSPWDRGSGEQYF.